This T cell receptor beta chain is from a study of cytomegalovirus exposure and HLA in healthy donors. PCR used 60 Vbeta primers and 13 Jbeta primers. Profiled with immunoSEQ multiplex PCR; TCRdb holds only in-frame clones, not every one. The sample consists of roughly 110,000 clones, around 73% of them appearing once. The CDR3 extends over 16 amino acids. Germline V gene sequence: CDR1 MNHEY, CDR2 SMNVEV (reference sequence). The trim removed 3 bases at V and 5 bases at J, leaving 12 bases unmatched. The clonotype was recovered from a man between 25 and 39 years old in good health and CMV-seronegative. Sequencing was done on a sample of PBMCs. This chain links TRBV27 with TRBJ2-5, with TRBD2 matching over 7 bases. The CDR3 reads CASSFSGRGLGETQYF. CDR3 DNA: TGTGCCAGCAGTTTTTCGGGGAGGGGTCTGGGGGAGACCCAGTACTTC.